Listed below are T cell receptor beta chains from one sample, sequenced in a study of cytomegalovirus exposure and HLA in healthy donors. Sequenced by immunoSEQ multiplex PCR; TCRdb stores in-frame clones only, minus some. The profile covers about 280,000 clones, with around 89% appearing a single time and around 0.9% taken by the ten largest. The sample comprised PBMCs. The receptors were gathered from a woman aged 18 to 35 in good health and CMV-seronegative. Each CDR3 is given with its conserved first and last residue. D genes are given only for firm matches. Only part of the rows carry a size: once, few, many, or a class if the clone is expanded.

clone size: NA
CDR3 length: 15
J gene: TRBJ2-1
V gene: TRBV9
D gene: TRBD2
CDR3 DNA: TGTGCCAGCAGTAAAGCGGGAAGCTCCTACAATGAGCAGTTCTTC
CDR3 protein: CASSKAGSSYNEQFF

clone size: NA
CDR3 length: 15
J gene: TRBJ2-1
V gene: TRBV27
D gene: NA
CDR3 DNA: TGTGCCAGCAGTTTAGGGGTAGCGCTTTACAATGAGCAGTTCTTC
CDR3 protein: CASSLGVALYNEQFF

clone size: NA
CDR3 length: 14
J gene: TRBJ2-7
V gene: TRBV21-1
D gene: NA
CDR3 DNA: TGTGCCAGCAGCAAATGTCCGACTAGCCACCCTTTGTACTTC
CDR3 protein: CASSKCPTSHPLYF

clone size: once
CDR3 length: 15
J gene: TRBJ2-3
V gene: TRBV28
D gene: NA
CDR3 DNA: TGTGCCAGCAGTTTATCTCCGGAGGGCTCAGATACGCAGTATTTT
CDR3 protein: CASSLSPEGSDTQYF

clone size: NA
CDR3 length: 13
J gene: TRBJ1-1
V gene: TRBV5-6
D gene: NA
CDR3 DNA: TGTGCCAGCAGCTTAGGGGGTAACACTGAAGCTTTCTTT
CDR3 protein: CASSLGGNTEAFF

clone size: NA
CDR3 length: 13
J gene: TRBJ1-2
V gene: TRBV7-8
D gene: NA
CDR3 DNA: TGTGCCAGCAGCTTAGGCGGGGACTATGGCTACACCTTC
CDR3 protein: CASSLGGDYGYTF

clone size: NA
CDR3 length: 13
J gene: TRBJ2-3
V gene: TRBV6-1
D gene: NA
CDR3 DNA: TGTGCCAGCAGCCACACCCGTCTAGATACGCAGTATTTT
CDR3 protein: CASSHTRLDTQYF

clone size: NA
CDR3 length: 15
J gene: TRBJ2-5
V gene: TRBV9
D gene: TRBD1
CDR3 DNA: TGTGCCAGCAGCGTAGGAGGGGGCCAAGGGGAGACCCAGTACTTC
CDR3 protein: CASSVGGGQGETQYF

clone size: once
CDR3 length: 14
J gene: TRBJ2-7
V gene: TRBV10-3
D gene: NA
CDR3 DNA: TGTGCCATCACCAAAGGGGGGGGAAGTTACGAGCAGTACTTC
CDR3 protein: CAITKGGGSYEQYF

clone size: NA
CDR3 length: 16
J gene: TRBJ2-3
V gene: TRBV10-3
D gene: TRBD1
CDR3 DNA: TGTGCCATCAGTGAGTTAGGGGGCGCGAGCACAGATACGCAGTATTTT
CDR3 protein: CAISELGGASTDTQYF

clone size: once
CDR3 length: 15
J gene: TRBJ1-5
V gene: TRBV7-2
D gene: NA
CDR3 DNA: TGTGCCAGCAGCACCCAGACAGCTAGCAATCAGCCCCAGCATTTT
CDR3 protein: CASSTQTASNQPQHF

clone size: NA
CDR3 length: 13
J gene: TRBJ1-2
V gene: TRBV2
D gene: NA
CDR3 DNA: TGTGCCAGCAGTGTAGACAGGAACTATGGCTACACCTTC
CDR3 protein: CASSVDRNYGYTF

clone size: NA
CDR3 length: 16
J gene: TRBJ2-1
V gene: TRBV5-1
D gene: TRBD2
CDR3 DNA: TGCGCCAGCAGCTTGGGTCTAGCGGGAGGGCGGAATGAGCAGTTCTTC
CDR3 protein: CASSLGLAGGRNEQFF

clone size: NA
CDR3 length: 15
J gene: TRBJ2-1
V gene: TRBV5-1
D gene: TRBD1
CDR3 DNA: TGCGCCAGCAGCTTGGTGGGACAGGGACTCAATGAGCAGTTCTTC
CDR3 protein: CASSLVGQGLNEQFF

clone size: NA
CDR3 length: 14
J gene: TRBJ1-1
V gene: TRBV28
D gene: NA
CDR3 DNA: TGTGCCAGCAGTTTAAGCCAGGGGTACCATGAAGCTTTCTTT
CDR3 protein: CASSLSQGYHEAFF

clone size: NA
CDR3 length: 16
J gene: TRBJ1-2
V gene: TRBV19
D gene: TRBD1
CDR3 DNA: TGTGCCAGTAGTATAGGACGACAGGGGGCGAACTATGGCTACACCTTC
CDR3 protein: CASSIGRQGANYGYTF

clone size: NA
CDR3 length: 14
J gene: TRBJ2-7
V gene: TRBV6-6
D gene: NA
CDR3 DNA: TGTGCCAGCAGTTACGAGGGGGAGCATTCCGAGCAGTACTTC
CDR3 protein: CASSYEGEHSEQYF

clone size: NA
CDR3 length: 16
J gene: TRBJ1-2
V gene: TRBV5-4
D gene: NA
CDR3 DNA: TGTGCCAGCAGCTTGGGAGGCCAGGGGTCTAGCTATGGCTACACCTTC
CDR3 protein: CASSLGGQGSSYGYTF

clone size: once
CDR3 length: 14
J gene: TRBJ2-3
V gene: TRBV7-6
D gene: TRBD1
CDR3 DNA: TGTGCCAGCAGCGCGGGACAGGGCACAGATACGCAGTATTTT
CDR3 protein: CASSAGQGTDTQYF

clone size: NA
CDR3 length: 18
J gene: TRBJ2-5
V gene: TRBV28
D gene: TRBD2
CDR3 DNA: TGTGCCAGCAGTTTAAGCCCCTCCCGACTAGCTCGCCAAGAGACCCAGTACTTC
CDR3 protein: CASSLSPSRLARQETQYF

clone size: NA
CDR3 length: 15
J gene: TRBJ1-1
V gene: TRBV9
D gene: TRBD1
CDR3 DNA: TGTGCCAGCAGCGTAGGGGGACAGGTGAACACTGAAGCTTTCTTT
CDR3 protein: CASSVGGQVNTEAFF

clone size: NA
CDR3 length: 15
J gene: TRBJ2-6
V gene: TRBV15
D gene: TRBD1
CDR3 DNA: TGTGCCACAGGGACAGGGAGGCGTGGGGCCAACGTCCTGACTTTC
CDR3 protein: CATGTGRRGANVLTF

clone size: NA
CDR3 length: 19
J gene: TRBJ2-2
V gene: TRBV29-1
D gene: TRBD2
CDR3 DNA: TGCAGCGTCCCATTGACTAGCGGGAGACTGGGGCCGAACACCGGGGAGCTGTTTTTT
CDR3 protein: CSVPLTSGRLGPNTGELFF

clone size: NA
CDR3 length: 16
J gene: TRBJ2-7
V gene: TRBV28
D gene: NA
CDR3 DNA: TGTGCCAGCAGTTTTGAAGAAGGCAGGGTGTCCTTCGAGCAGTACTTC
CDR3 protein: CASSFEEGRVSFEQYF

clone size: NA
CDR3 length: 13
J gene: TRBJ2-3
V gene: TRBV4-1
D gene: TRBD2
CDR3 DNA: TGCGCCAGCAGCTCCTCTAGCGGAGATACGCAGTATTTT
CDR3 protein: CASSSSSGDTQYF

clone size: NA
CDR3 length: 15
J gene: TRBJ1-5
V gene: TRBV28
D gene: NA
CDR3 DNA: TGTGCCAGCAGTTTATATTCCGGGAATAATCAGCCCCAGCATTTT
CDR3 protein: CASSLYSGNNQPQHF

clone size: NA
CDR3 length: 15
J gene: TRBJ2-7
V gene: TRBV6-1
D gene: TRBD2
CDR3 DNA: TGTGCCAGCAGTGTCGGACTAGCGGGAGCTCTCGAGCAGTACTTC
CDR3 protein: CASSVGLAGALEQYF

clone size: NA
CDR3 length: 15
J gene: TRBJ2-7
V gene: TRBV18
D gene: TRBD1
CDR3 DNA: TGTGCCAGCTCGTCCCGGGACAGGGGGCTGGGATGGCAGTACTTC
CDR3 protein: CASSSRDRGLGWQYF

clone size: NA
CDR3 length: 13
J gene: TRBJ2-3
V gene: TRBV9
D gene: NA
CDR3 DNA: TGTGCCAGCAGCGTGGAGGGGGGGACAGGTTTATATTTT
CDR3 protein: CASSVEGGTGLYF

clone size: NA
CDR3 length: 17
J gene: TRBJ2-1
V gene: TRBV27
D gene: NA
CDR3 DNA: TGTGCCAGCACCCCCTCCCCGGGGAGGAGCTCCTACAATGAGCAGTTCTTC
CDR3 protein: CASTPSPGRSSYNEQFF

clone size: once
CDR3 length: 14
J gene: TRBJ2-1
V gene: TRBV7-3
D gene: NA
CDR3 DNA: TGTGCCAGCAGCTCCCAGGGGGGCGGAGGTGAGCAGTTCTTC
CDR3 protein: CASSSQGGGGEQFF

clone size: NA
CDR3 length: 14
J gene: TRBJ1-5
V gene: TRBV7-2
D gene: NA
CDR3 DNA: TGTGCCAGCAGCTTAGAGCAGGGGCATCAGCCCCAGCATTTT
CDR3 protein: CASSLEQGHQPQHF

clone size: NA
CDR3 length: 15
J gene: TRBJ2-1
V gene: TRBV28
D gene: NA
CDR3 DNA: TGTGCCAGCAGAAGAGCTATAGTCGTTGACAATGAGCAGTTCTTC
CDR3 protein: CASRRAIVVDNEQFF

clone size: NA
CDR3 length: 11
J gene: TRBJ2-7
V gene: TRBV2
D gene: NA
CDR3 DNA: TGTGCCAGCAGTGAACTAAACGAGCAGTACTTC
CDR3 protein: CASSELNEQYF

clone size: NA
CDR3 length: 18
J gene: TRBJ2-7
V gene: TRBV4-3
D gene: NA
CDR3 DNA: TGCGCCAGCAGCCACCCAGCCGGGACAAAACCCCTGTCCTACGAGCAGTACTTC
CDR3 protein: CASSHPAGTKPLSYEQYF

clone size: NA
CDR3 length: 14
J gene: TRBJ2-1
V gene: TRBV9
D gene: NA
CDR3 DNA: TGTGCCAGCAGCGTAGGGACGGAGGACAATGAGCAGTTCTTC
CDR3 protein: CASSVGTEDNEQFF

clone size: NA
CDR3 length: 16
J gene: TRBJ1-5
V gene: TRBV6-1
D gene: TRBD1
CDR3 DNA: TGTGCCAGCAGTGGACCTGACAGGGGAGGAGGTCAGCCCCAGCATTTT
CDR3 protein: CASSGPDRGGGQPQHF

clone size: NA
CDR3 length: 14
J gene: TRBJ2-7
V gene: TRBV4-1
D gene: TRBD1
CDR3 DNA: TGCGCCAGCCGATCGACAGGGGCGTCCTACGAGCAGTACTTC
CDR3 protein: CASRSTGASYEQYF

clone size: NA
CDR3 length: 14
J gene: TRBJ2-7
V gene: TRBV11-1
D gene: TRBD1
CDR3 DNA: TGTGCCAGCAGCCGGACAGGGGAAAGCTACGAGCAGTACTTC
CDR3 protein: CASSRTGESYEQYF

clone size: few
CDR3 length: 14
J gene: TRBJ2-7
V gene: TRBV25-1
D gene: TRBD1
CDR3 DNA: TGTGCCAGCAGAAGATCGACAGGGTCCTACGAGCAGTACTTC
CDR3 protein: CASRRSTGSYEQYF

clone size: NA
CDR3 length: 15
J gene: TRBJ2-5
V gene: TRBV9
D gene: TRBD2
CDR3 DNA: TGTGCCAGCACAACTAGCGGGAGTCGGCAAGAGACCCAGTACTTC
CDR3 protein: CASTTSGSRQETQYF

clone size: NA
CDR3 length: 12
J gene: TRBJ2-5
V gene: TRBV10-3
D gene: NA
CDR3 DNA: TGTGCCATCAGTGAACTAAAAGAGACCCAGTACTTC
CDR3 protein: CAISELKETQYF

clone size: NA
CDR3 length: 12
J gene: TRBJ2-3
V gene: TRBV5-1
D gene: NA
CDR3 DNA: TGCGCCAGCAGCTCCCGGGGGGATACGCAGTATTTT
CDR3 protein: CASSSRGDTQYF

clone size: NA
CDR3 length: 17
J gene: TRBJ2-3
V gene: TRBV7-6
D gene: TRBD1
CDR3 DNA: TGTGCCAGCAGCTTAGGCATTGGGACAGGGGGAGCGGGTACGCAGTATTTT
CDR3 protein: CASSLGIGTGGAGTQYF

clone size: once
CDR3 length: 14
J gene: TRBJ2-5
V gene: TRBV5-8
D gene: NA
CDR3 DNA: TGTGCCACCACAACCCAGGGAAAGGGAGAGACCCAGTACTTC
CDR3 protein: CATTTQGKGETQYF

clone size: NA
CDR3 length: 16
J gene: TRBJ2-7
V gene: TRBV4-2
D gene: NA
CDR3 DNA: TGTGCCAGCAGCCCGGAGACGCAGCTGCAGATCTACGAGCAGTACTTC
CDR3 protein: CASSPETQLQIYEQYF

clone size: NA
CDR3 length: 14
J gene: TRBJ1-1
V gene: TRBV7-3
D gene: NA
CDR3 DNA: TGTGCCAGCAGCTTATCCAGGGGAAACACTGAAGCTTTCTTT
CDR3 protein: CASSLSRGNTEAFF

clone size: NA
CDR3 length: 16
J gene: TRBJ1-2
V gene: TRBV4-3
D gene: NA
CDR3 DNA: TGCGCCAGCAGCCAAGATAGGACGGGAGCTGCCTATGGCTACACCTTC
CDR3 protein: CASSQDRTGAAYGYTF